The sequence of this T cell receptor (beta chain) was determined in a study of cytomegalovirus exposure and HLA in healthy donors. Points from the study as a whole: HLA allele associations emerged for about 16,000 TCR beta sequences in a later analysis, at 0.05 false discovery rate. Later analysis found that TCR beta chains associated with HLA were more clonally expanded than other, equally common chains. One cluster of highly shared sequence variants probably arose as a sequencing artifact. A list of around 150 TCR beta chains associated with cytomegalovirus was given.

13 Jbeta primers and 60 Vbeta primers were used for the PCR. The assay was immunoSEQ multiplex PCR, and TCRdb's table has in-frame clones only and misses some. This sample's table reports around 40,000 clones. Trimming at V came to 5 bases and at J to 5 bases, leaving 10 bases not matched to a gene. This CDR3 contains 15 residues. Germline CDR1 is GTSNPN and CDR2 is SVGIG (reference sequence). Concerning this clone itself: Its specificity is unknown.

The rearrangement links TRBV30 to TRBJ2-5, with 11 bases that match TRBD2. The sample was PBMCs. The sequence was collected from a man aged 25-45 years in good health and CMV-seronegative. The CDR3 reads CAWAIAGGPWETQYF. In DNA form, the CDR3 reads TGTGCCTGGGCAATAGCGGGAGGGCCCTGGGAGACCCAGTACTTC. Supplemented by reference TRBV30 and TRBJ2-5, the full variable domain reads SQTIHQWPATLVQPVGSPLSLECTVEGTSNPNLYWYRQAAGRGLQLLFYSVGIGQISSEVPQNLSASRPQDRQFILSSKKLLLSDSGFYLCAWAIAGGPWETQYFGPGTRLLVL.